The rows below give T cell receptor beta chains drawn from one sample of a study of radiation and T cells in renal cell carcinoma. Sequencing was performed with immunoSEQ multiplex PCR; in TCRdb, only in-frame clones are kept and a portion is missing. This table has 100,000 to 150,000 clones, about 81% appearing once. The sample here was blood, taken from a patient whose treatment included radiotherapy and nephrectomy. Receptor source: a man aged 50-60 years with renal cell carcinoma. CDR3s include the opening cysteine and the closing phenylalanine or tryptophan. A D gene is named only where the DNA matches it firmly.

d_call: .; v_call: TRBV20-1; cdr3_aa: CSSVNYGYTF
d_call: TRBD2; v_call: TRBV4-3; cdr3_aa: CASSQGSGGQNIQYF
d_call: .; v_call: TRBV7-8; cdr3_aa: CASSSNRQEGFAQHF
d_call: TRBD1; v_call: TRBV2; cdr3_aa: CASSESGQGADTQYF
d_call: .; v_call: TRBV6-1; cdr3_aa: CASSEAMDSRGYTF
d_call: .; v_call: TRBV9; cdr3_aa: CASSGDVGGYTF
d_call: TRBD2; v_call: TRBV7-2; cdr3_aa: CASSLYSGGAPGETQYF
d_call: .; v_call: TRBV5-4; cdr3_aa: CASSPFGDEQFF
d_call: .; v_call: TRBV5-4; cdr3_aa: CASSSRGVGGTDTQYF
d_call: .; v_call: TRBV5-1; cdr3_aa: CASSLEGYYEQYF
d_call: TRBD1; v_call: TRBV10-3; cdr3_aa: CAISPGQAAGELFF
d_call: .; v_call: TRBV30; cdr3_aa: CAWSWVGETQYF
d_call: .; v_call: TRBV2; cdr3_aa: CAARGAQPFGEQYF
d_call: .; v_call: TRBV20-1; cdr3_aa: CSATGFTEAFF
d_call: TRBD1; v_call: TRBV2; cdr3_aa: CASSGDRGNYEQYF
d_call: .; v_call: TRBV2; cdr3_aa: CASSLESGANVLTF
d_call: .; v_call: TRBV7-2; cdr3_aa: CASSLQAPSLGNEQFF
d_call: TRBD1; v_call: TRBV27; cdr3_aa: CASSIPGQGRGQPQHF
d_call: .; v_call: TRBV6-5; cdr3_aa: CASSRDFTDTQYF
d_call: .; v_call: TRBV25-1; cdr3_aa: CASSGPDPEETQYF
d_call: .; v_call: TRBV7-9; cdr3_aa: CASSLAFLGYTF
d_call: TRBD1; v_call: TRBV6-5; cdr3_aa: CASSRQGSEQYF
d_call: TRBD1; v_call: TRBV2; cdr3_aa: CASRNGQGGRYADTQYF
d_call: TRBD2; v_call: TRBV28; cdr3_aa: CASSLSGTSRDTQYF
d_call: .; v_call: TRBV19; cdr3_aa: CASSIVWGVYEQYF
d_call: .; v_call: TRBV2; cdr3_aa: CASSGTAQETQYF
d_call: .; v_call: TRBV29-1; cdr3_aa: CSVAPNTGELFF
d_call: TRBD1; v_call: TRBV28; cdr3_aa: CASSSGTANQPQHF
d_call: .; v_call: TRBV7-9; cdr3_aa: CASSLEPGSSYEQYF
d_call: TRBD2; v_call: TRBV7-9; cdr3_aa: CASSSGLAGTDTQYF
d_call: .; v_call: TRBV5-4; cdr3_aa: CASSLLDDTGETQYF
d_call: .; v_call: TRBV6-6; cdr3_aa: CASSFRTETQYF
d_call: .; v_call: TRBV29-1; cdr3_aa: CSVSQVSFPQETQYF
d_call: .; v_call: TRBV5-5; cdr3_aa: CASSTGFSGNTIYF
d_call: TRBD1; v_call: TRBV7-2; cdr3_aa: CASSPGQGEQTQYF
d_call: .; v_call: TRBV6-5; cdr3_aa: CASSYQGAETQYF
d_call: .; v_call: TRBV19; cdr3_aa: CASSTLGYSNQPQHF
d_call: TRBD2; v_call: TRBV27; cdr3_aa: CASSPLAGGPLTGANVLTF
d_call: TRBD1; v_call: TRBV7-9; cdr3_aa: CASSHQGAGYTF
d_call: .; v_call: TRBV29-1; cdr3_aa: CSVEGPQETQYF
d_call: .; v_call: TRBV7-2; cdr3_aa: CASSAYDDGNTIYF
d_call: .; v_call: TRBV28; cdr3_aa: CASSEDGASHSNQPQHF
d_call: TRBD2; v_call: TRBV5-1; cdr3_aa: CASSFSGGTGELFF
d_call: .; v_call: TRBV11-3; cdr3_aa: CASSSGLAYNEQFF
d_call: TRBD2; v_call: TRBV9; cdr3_aa: CASSPPGLATGELFF
d_call: TRBD2; v_call: TRBV7-9; cdr3_aa: CASSSWGLAGGQGSDTQYF
d_call: .; v_call: TRBV2; cdr3_aa: CASSAFRRSGQTQYF
d_call: TRBD2; v_call: TRBV11-3; cdr3_aa: CASSPRVSGGANEQFF
d_call: .; v_call: TRBV5-8; cdr3_aa: CASKDRDTYNYGYTF
d_call: .; v_call: TRBV5-4; cdr3_aa: CASSLVEPYNEQFF
d_call: .; v_call: TRBV4-1; cdr3_aa: CASSQDQQEILSGANVLTF
d_call: .; v_call: TRBV5-1; cdr3_aa: CASSLVVSPGHTGELFF
d_call: .; v_call: TRBV12-2; cdr3_aa: CASRLAGWLYEQYF
d_call: .; v_call: TRBV29-1; cdr3_aa: CSVPPGTNYGYTF
d_call: .; v_call: TRBV10-3; cdr3_aa: CATHDGERTDTQYF